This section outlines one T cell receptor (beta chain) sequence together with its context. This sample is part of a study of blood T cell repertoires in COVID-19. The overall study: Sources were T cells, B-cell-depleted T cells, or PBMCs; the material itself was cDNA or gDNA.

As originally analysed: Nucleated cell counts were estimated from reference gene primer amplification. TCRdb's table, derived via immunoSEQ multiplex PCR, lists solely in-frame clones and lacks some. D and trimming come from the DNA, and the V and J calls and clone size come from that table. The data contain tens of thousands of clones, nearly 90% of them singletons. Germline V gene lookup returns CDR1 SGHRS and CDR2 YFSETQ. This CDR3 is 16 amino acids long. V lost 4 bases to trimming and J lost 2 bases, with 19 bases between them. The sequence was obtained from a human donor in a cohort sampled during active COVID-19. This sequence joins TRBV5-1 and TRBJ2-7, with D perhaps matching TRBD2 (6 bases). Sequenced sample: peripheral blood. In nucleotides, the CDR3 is TGCGCCAGCAGCACAGAAGGGGACTTAACGACCTACGAGCAGTACTTC. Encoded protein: CASSTEGDLTTYEQYF.